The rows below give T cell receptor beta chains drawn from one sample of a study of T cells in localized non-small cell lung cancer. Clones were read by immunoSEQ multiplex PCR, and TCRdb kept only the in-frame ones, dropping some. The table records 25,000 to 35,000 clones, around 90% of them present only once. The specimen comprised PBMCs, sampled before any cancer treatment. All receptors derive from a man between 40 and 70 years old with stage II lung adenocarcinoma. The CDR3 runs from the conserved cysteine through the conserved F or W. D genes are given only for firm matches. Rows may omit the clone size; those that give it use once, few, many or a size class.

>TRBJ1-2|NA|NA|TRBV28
CASEVPSSSLYTF
TGTGCCAGCGAGGTCCCCTCAAGCTCCCTCTACACCTTC
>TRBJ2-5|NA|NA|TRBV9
CASSVDLGLTQETQYF
TGTGCCAGCAGCGTAGATCTAGGACTGACGCAAGAGACCCAGTACTTC
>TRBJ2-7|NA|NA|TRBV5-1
CASTPSGTLSHEQYF
TGCGCCAGCACCCCGAGTGGGACCCTCTCCCACGAGCAGTACTTC
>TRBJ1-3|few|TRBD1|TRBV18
CASSPPGQASSGNTIYF
TGTGCCAGCTCACCTCCGGGACAGGCCAGCTCTGGAAACACCATATATTTT
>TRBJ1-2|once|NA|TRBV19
CASITLGDDYGYTF
TGTGCCAGTATAACCTTGGGGGACGACTATGGCTACACCTTC
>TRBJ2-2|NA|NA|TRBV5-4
CASSLGRSSTGELFF
TGTGCCAGCAGCTTGGGCAGGTCGAGCACCGGGGAGCTGTTTTTT
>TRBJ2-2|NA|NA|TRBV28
CASSPPFSVNTGELFF
TGTGCCAGCAGTCCTCCTTTCTCAGTGAACACCGGGGAGCTGTTTTTT
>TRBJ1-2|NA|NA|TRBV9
CASSVVGEIDYTF
TGTGCCAGCAGCGTAGTAGGAGAGATTGACTACACCTTC
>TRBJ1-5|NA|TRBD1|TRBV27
CASSGRTGGNQPQHF
TGTGCCAGCAGTGGAAGGACAGGGGGCAATCAGCCCCAGCATTTT
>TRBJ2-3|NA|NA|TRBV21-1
CASSKATGGKGPDTQYF
TGTGCCAGCAGCAAAGCGACAGGGGGCAAAGGGCCAGATACGCAGTATTTT
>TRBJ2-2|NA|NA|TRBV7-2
CASSLIGASDSGELFF
TGTGCCAGCAGCCTGATAGGGGCTAGCGATTCCGGGGAGCTGTTTTTT
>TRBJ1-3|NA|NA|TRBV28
CASKTKSSGNTIYF
TGTGCCAGCAAGACCAAAAGCTCTGGAAACACCATATATTTT
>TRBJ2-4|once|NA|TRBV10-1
CASSDSARAKNIQYF
TGCGCCAGCAGTGATAGTGCGCGAGCCAAAAACATTCAGTACTTC
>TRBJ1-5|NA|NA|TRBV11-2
CASSSRGGNQPQHF
TGTGCCAGCAGCTCCCGGGGAGGCAATCAGCCCCAGCATTTT
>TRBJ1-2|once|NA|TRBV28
CASRDTQYGYTF
TGTGCCAGTCGGGACACGCAGTATGGCTACACCTTC
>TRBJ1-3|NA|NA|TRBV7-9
CASSLEVTDGNTIYF
TGTGCCAGCAGCTTAGAGGTTACCGATGGAAACACCATATATTTT
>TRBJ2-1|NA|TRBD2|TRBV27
CASSPRLAGGRYNEQFF
TGTGCCAGCAGTCCCCGACTAGCGGGAGGGCGTTACAATGAGCAGTTCTTC
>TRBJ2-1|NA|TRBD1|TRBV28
CASSRGDRGAYNEQFF
TGTGCCAGCAGTCGGGGGGACAGGGGGGCTTACAATGAGCAGTTCTTC
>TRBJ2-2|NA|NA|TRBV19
CASKGVFGELFF
TGTGCCAGTAAAGGCGTTTTCGGGGAGCTGTTTTTT
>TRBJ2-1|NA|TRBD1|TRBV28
CASSPTGGPYNEQFF
TGTGCCAGCAGTCCGACAGGGGGCCCCTACAATGAGCAGTTCTTC
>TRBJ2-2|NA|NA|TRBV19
CASSIRRDNTGELFF
TGTGCCAGTAGTATTCGACGGGATAACACCGGGGAGCTGTTTTTT
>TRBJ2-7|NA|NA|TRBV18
CASSPERGDEQYF
TGTGCCAGCTCACCAGAGAGGGGAGACGAGCAGTACTTC
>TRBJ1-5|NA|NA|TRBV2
CASLTGRNQPQHF
TGTGCCAGCTTGACGGGTCGGAATCAGCCCCAGCATTTT
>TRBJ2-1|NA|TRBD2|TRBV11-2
CASSAGTSGRDPYNEQFF
TGTGCCAGCAGCGCCGGGACTAGCGGGAGGGACCCCTACAATGAGCAGTTCTTC
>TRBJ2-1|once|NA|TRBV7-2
CASSWNQGQQFF
TGTGCCAGCAGCTGGAACCAGGGACAGCAGTTCTTC
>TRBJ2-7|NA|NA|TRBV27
CASSLVGDSYEQYF
TGTGCCAGCAGTTTAGTTGGGGATTCCTACGAGCAGTACTTC
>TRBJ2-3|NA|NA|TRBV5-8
CASSYPDTQYF
TGTGCCAGCTCGTATCCAGATACGCAGTATTTT
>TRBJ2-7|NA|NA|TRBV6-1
CASRNHEQYF
TGTGCCAGCAGGAACCACGAGCAGTACTTC
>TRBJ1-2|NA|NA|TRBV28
CASRAGSFNYGYTF
TGTGCCAGCAGAGCGGGGAGTTTCAACTATGGCTACACCTTC
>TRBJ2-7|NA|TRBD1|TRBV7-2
CASTLTGTGPYEQYF
TGTGCCAGCACGTTAACCGGGACAGGGCCCTACGAGCAGTACTTC
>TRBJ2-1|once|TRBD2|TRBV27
CASSFTSGSVDEQFF
TGTGCCAGCAGTTTTACTAGCGGGAGTGTGGATGAGCAGTTCTTC
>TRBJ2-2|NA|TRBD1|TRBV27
CASRPGQRLTGELFF
TGTGCCAGCAGACCGGGACAGCGTCTCACCGGGGAGCTGTTTTTT
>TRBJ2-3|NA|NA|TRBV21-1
CASSTAGGVPTDTQYF
TGTGCCAGCAGTACAGCGGGAGGGGTCCCCACAGATACGCAGTATTTT
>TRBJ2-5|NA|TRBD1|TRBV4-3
CASSPGPGRRDREVETQYF
TGCGCCAGCAGCCCCGGACCCGGAAGGAGGGACAGGGAGGTCGAGACCCAGTACTTC
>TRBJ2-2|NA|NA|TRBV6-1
CASSVTDTGELFF
TGTGCCAGCAGTGTCACAGACACCGGGGAGCTGTTTTTT
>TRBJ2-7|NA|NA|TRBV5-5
CASSLAGSKNYEQYF
TGTGCCAGCAGCTTGGCAGGGTCCAAAAACTACGAGCAGTACTTC
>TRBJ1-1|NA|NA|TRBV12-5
CASGRDRFAITEAFF
TGTGCTAGTGGACGCGACAGGTTTGCGATCACTGAAGCTTTCTTT
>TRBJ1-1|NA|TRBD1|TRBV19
CASSTLPGQGGNTEAFF
TGTGCCAGTAGTACCCTCCCGGGACAGGGAGGGAACACTGAAGCTTTCTTT
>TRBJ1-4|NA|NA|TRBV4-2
CASSQEAGGSEKLFF
TGTGCCAGCAGCCAAGAAGCGGGGGGATCCGAAAAACTGTTTTTT
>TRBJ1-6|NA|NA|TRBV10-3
CAISDRGNSPLHF
TGTGCCATCAGTGACAGGGGAAATTCACCCCTCCACTTT
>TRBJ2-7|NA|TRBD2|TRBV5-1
CASSFGGAGGFEQYF
TGCGCCAGCAGCTTCGGGGGCGCGGGAGGGTTCGAGCAGTACTTC
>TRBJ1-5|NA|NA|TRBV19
CASSIGRRQPQHF
TGTGCCAGTAGTATAGGCCGGAGACAGCCCCAGCATTTT
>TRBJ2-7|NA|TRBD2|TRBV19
CASRVSGGRPYEQYF
TGTGCCAGTAGAGTTTCGGGAGGTCGGCCGTACGAGCAGTACTTC
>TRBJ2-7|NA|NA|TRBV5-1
CASSSGTGETYEQYF
TGCGCCAGCAGCTCCGGGACTGGTGAAACCTACGAGCAGTACTTC
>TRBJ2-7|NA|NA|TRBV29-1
CSVWVQKTYEQYF
TGCAGCGTTTGGGTACAGAAAACCTACGAGCAGTACTTC
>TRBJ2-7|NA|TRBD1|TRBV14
CASSPGGGQWPGEQYF
TGTGCCAGCAGCCCGGGTGGGGGACAGTGGCCGGGGGAGCAGTACTTC
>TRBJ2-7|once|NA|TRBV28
CASSSPAEDEQYF
TGTGCCAGCAGTTCCCCAGCGGAGGACGAGCAGTACTTC
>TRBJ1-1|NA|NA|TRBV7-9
CASSLQGNTEAFF
TGTGCCAGCAGCCTACAGGGGAACACTGAAGCTTTCTTT
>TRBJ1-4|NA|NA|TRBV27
CASSSGRPNEKLFF
TGTGCCAGCAGCTCGGGACGGCCTAATGAAAAACTGTTTTTT
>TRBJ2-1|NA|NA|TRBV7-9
CASSPPSYNEQFF
TGTGCCAGCAGCCCCCCCTCCTACAATGAGCAGTTCTTC
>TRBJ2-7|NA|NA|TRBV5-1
CASSLGQYEQYF
TGCGCCAGCAGCTTGGGGCAGTACGAGCAGTACTTC
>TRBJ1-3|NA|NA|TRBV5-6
CASSLTLSGNTIYF
TGTGCCAGCAGCTTGACACTCTCTGGAAACACCATATATTTT
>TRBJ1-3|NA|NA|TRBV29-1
CSVRHTGTGNTIYF
TGCAGCGTGCGCCATACAGGGACTGGAAACACCATATATTTT
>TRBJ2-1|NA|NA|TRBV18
CASSPDGLREAEQFF
TGTGCCAGCTCACCGGACGGCTTGAGGGAGGCCGAGCAGTTCTTC
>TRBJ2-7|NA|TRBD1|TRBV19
CASSTFETGGLEQYF
TGTGCCAGTAGTACTTTCGAGACAGGGGGCCTCGAGCAGTACTTC
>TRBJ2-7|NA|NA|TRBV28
CASSSIYEQYF
TGTGCCAGCAGTTCGATCTACGAGCAGTACTTC